Listed below are T cell receptor beta chains from one sample, sequenced in a study of OX40 agonist ivuxolimab in advanced cancers. Method: immunoSEQ multiplex PCR; TCRdb's copy keeps in-frame clones and lacks some. The table includes roughly 100,000 clones, more than 80% detected once. Sequenced here: CD4+ or CD8+ T cells sorted from blood, sampled in a trial of the OX40 agonist ivuxolimab. These receptor sequences come from an adult with an advanced solid tumor such as melanoma, head and neck, liver or kidney cancer. Both conserved end residues are part of each CDR3. The order of the fields is D gene, clone size, CDR3 length, V gene, J gene, CDR3 protein, CDR3 DNA. The D gene is left open where the match is weak. A row's size may be missing; if present it is once, few, many or a size class.

d_call: .; clone_size: few; cdr3_length: 15; v_call: TRBV7-9; j_call: TRBJ1-1; cdr3_aa: CASSLLSQGGTEAFF; cdr3_nt: TGTGCCAGCAGCTTGCTTAGCCAGGGCGGCACTGAAGCTTTCTTT
d_call: .; clone_size: once; cdr3_length: 17; v_call: TRBV18; j_call: TRBJ2-1; cdr3_aa: CASSLEEERVSYNEQFF; cdr3_nt: TGTGCCAGCTCACTCGAGGAGGAGCGGGTCTCCTACAATGAGCAGTTCTTC
d_call: .; clone_size: .; cdr3_length: 17; v_call: TRBV18; j_call: TRBJ2-3; cdr3_aa: CASSPPVVIWLADTQYF; cdr3_nt: TGTGCCAGCTCACCACCAGTAGTCATCTGGCTCGCAGATACGCAGTATTTT
d_call: TRBD1; clone_size: once; cdr3_length: 16; v_call: TRBV4-2; j_call: TRBJ2-7; cdr3_aa: CASGQEGGTGSTEQYF; cdr3_nt: TGTGCCAGCGGCCAGGAAGGGGGGACAGGGTCAACCGAGCAGTACTTC
d_call: .; clone_size: .; cdr3_length: 17; v_call: TRBV7-9; j_call: TRBJ2-7; cdr3_aa: CASSSRDNWPYSYEQYF; cdr3_nt: TGTGCCAGCAGCTCCCGGGACAATTGGCCCTACTCCTACGAGCAGTACTTC
d_call: .; clone_size: .; cdr3_length: 13; v_call: TRBV11-3; j_call: TRBJ1-4; cdr3_aa: CATGQSTNEKLFF; cdr3_nt: TGTGCCACAGGACAGTCAACTAATGAAAAACTGTTTTTT
d_call: TRBD1; clone_size: .; cdr3_length: 16; v_call: TRBV10-2; j_call: TRBJ2-7; cdr3_aa: CASSEFGGQVIYEQYF; cdr3_nt: TGCGCCAGCAGTGAATTTGGGGGACAGGTCATCTACGAGCAGTACTTC
d_call: TRBD1; clone_size: .; cdr3_length: 14; v_call: TRBV10-3; j_call: TRBJ2-3; cdr3_aa: CAIRRDRETDTQYF; cdr3_nt: TGTGCCATCAGGCGGGACAGGGAAACAGATACGCAGTATTTT
d_call: TRBD2; clone_size: .; cdr3_length: 15; v_call: TRBV5-1; j_call: TRBJ2-1; cdr3_aa: CASSWGRTSLDEQFF; cdr3_nt: TGCGCCAGCAGCTGGGGGAGGACTAGCTTGGATGAGCAGTTCTTC
d_call: .; clone_size: .; cdr3_length: 13; v_call: TRBV29-1; j_call: TRBJ2-4; cdr3_aa: CSVGTNPGNIQYF; cdr3_nt: TGCAGCGTGGGGACAAACCCAGGGAACATTCAGTACTTC
d_call: TRBD2; clone_size: .; cdr3_length: 15; v_call: TRBV11-3; j_call: TRBJ2-5; cdr3_aa: CASSLVLAGQETQYF; cdr3_nt: TGTGCCAGCAGCTTAGTACTAGCGGGCCAAGAGACCCAGTACTTC
d_call: .; clone_size: .; cdr3_length: 13; v_call: TRBV25-1; j_call: TRBJ1-2; cdr3_aa: CAGRFNSLVGYTF; cdr3_nt: TGTGCCGGCAGGTTCAACAGCCTCGTTGGCTACACCTTC
d_call: .; clone_size: .; cdr3_length: 14; v_call: TRBV7-9; j_call: TRBJ2-2; cdr3_aa: CASSLERVTGELFF; cdr3_nt: TGTGCCAGCAGCTTAGAAAGGGTCACCGGGGAGCTGTTTTTT
d_call: .; clone_size: .; cdr3_length: 14; v_call: TRBV5-1; j_call: TRBJ1-2; cdr3_aa: CASSLAAGTDGYTF; cdr3_nt: TGCGCCAGCAGCTTGGCCGCAGGGACCGATGGCTACACCTTC
d_call: .; clone_size: .; cdr3_length: 13; v_call: TRBV30; j_call: TRBJ2-7; cdr3_aa: CAFSQGSSYEQYF; cdr3_nt: TGTGCCTTTTCACAGGGAAGCTCCTACGAGCAGTACTTC
d_call: .; clone_size: .; cdr3_length: 13; v_call: TRBV28; j_call: TRBJ1-1; cdr3_aa: CASSFGELDEAFF; cdr3_nt: TGTGCCAGCAGTTTTGGGGAATTAGATGAAGCTTTCTTT
d_call: TRBD2; clone_size: few; cdr3_length: 13; v_call: TRBV19; j_call: TRBJ2-7; cdr3_aa: CASSRTRFDEQYF; cdr3_nt: TGTGCCAGTAGTAGGACTAGGTTCGACGAGCAGTACTTC
d_call: TRBD1; clone_size: .; cdr3_length: 14; v_call: TRBV7-9; j_call: TRBJ2-1; cdr3_aa: CASSLNRGPDEQFF; cdr3_nt: TGTGCCAGCAGCTTGAACAGGGGGCCAGATGAGCAGTTCTTC
d_call: TRBD2; clone_size: .; cdr3_length: 16; v_call: TRBV15; j_call: TRBJ2-7; cdr3_aa: CATSGWATSGSAEQYF; cdr3_nt: TGTGCCACCAGCGGATGGGCGACTAGCGGGAGCGCCGAGCAGTACTTC
d_call: TRBD2; clone_size: .; cdr3_length: 18; v_call: TRBV19; j_call: TRBJ2-2; cdr3_aa: CASTEYSLAGVGTGELFF; cdr3_nt: TGTGCCAGTACCGAATACTCACTAGCGGGAGTAGGAACCGGGGAGCTGTTTTTT
d_call: TRBD2; clone_size: .; cdr3_length: 18; v_call: TRBV27; j_call: TRBJ2-2; cdr3_aa: CASSGGLAGDLQTGELFF; cdr3_nt: TGTGCCAGCAGTGGGGGACTAGCGGGAGACCTACAGACCGGGGAGCTGTTTTTT
d_call: .; clone_size: .; cdr3_length: 14; v_call: TRBV27; j_call: TRBJ1-3; cdr3_aa: CASSERGSGNTIYF; cdr3_nt: TGTGCCAGCAGTGAGAGGGGCTCTGGAAACACCATATATTTT
d_call: .; clone_size: .; cdr3_length: 12; v_call: TRBV7-3; j_call: TRBJ1-4; cdr3_aa: CASNLYREKLFF; cdr3_nt: TGTGCCAGCAATTTATACAGGGAAAAACTGTTTTTT
d_call: .; clone_size: .; cdr3_length: 11; v_call: TRBV5-1; j_call: TRBJ2-5; cdr3_aa: CASSFQETQYF; cdr3_nt: TGCGCCAGCAGCTTCCAAGAGACCCAGTACTTC
d_call: TRBD1; clone_size: .; cdr3_length: 15; v_call: TRBV19; j_call: TRBJ1-5; cdr3_aa: CASSIYRGRSQPQHF; cdr3_nt: TGTGCCAGTAGTATATACAGGGGGCGAAGTCAGCCCCAGCATTTT
d_call: .; clone_size: .; cdr3_length: 12; v_call: TRBV27; j_call: TRBJ2-7; cdr3_aa: CASSRDIYEQYF; cdr3_nt: TGTGCCAGCAGTCGTGACATCTACGAGCAGTACTTC
d_call: .; clone_size: .; cdr3_length: 16; v_call: TRBV5-1; j_call: TRBJ1-2; cdr3_aa: CASSLQAQAWGYGYTF; cdr3_nt: TGCGCCAGCAGCTTGCAAGCCCAGGCTTGGGGCTATGGCTACACCTTC
d_call: .; clone_size: once; cdr3_length: 14; v_call: TRBV2; j_call: TRBJ1-1; cdr3_aa: CASSRDRDRSQAFF; cdr3_nt: TGTGCCAGCAGCCGGGACCGGGACCGGTCACAAGCTTTCTTT
d_call: .; clone_size: .; cdr3_length: 14; v_call: TRBV28; j_call: TRBJ2-7; cdr3_aa: CASSVTGSLYEQYF; cdr3_nt: TGTGCCAGCAGTGTCACCGGGTCTCTCTACGAGCAGTACTTC
d_call: TRBD2; clone_size: .; cdr3_length: 16; v_call: TRBV4-2; j_call: TRBJ2-7; cdr3_aa: CASSQEDASGSYEQYF; cdr3_nt: TGTGCCAGCAGCCAAGAAGACGCTAGCGGGAGTTACGAGCAGTACTTC
d_call: TRBD1; clone_size: once; cdr3_length: 15; v_call: TRBV6-1; j_call: TRBJ1-5; cdr3_aa: CASSDSHRGDQPQHF; cdr3_nt: TGTGCCAGCAGTGATTCTCACAGGGGGGATCAGCCCCAGCATTTT
d_call: TRBD1; clone_size: .; cdr3_length: 14; v_call: TRBV7-9; j_call: TRBJ1-1; cdr3_aa: CASSLVDRGTEAFF; cdr3_nt: TGTGCCAGCAGCTTAGTGGACAGGGGAACTGAAGCTTTCTTT
d_call: .; clone_size: .; cdr3_length: 17; v_call: TRBV5-6; j_call: TRBJ2-3; cdr3_aa: CASSHYPRTESTDTQYF; cdr3_nt: TGTGCCAGCAGCCATTATCCCCGGACAGAAAGCACAGATACGCAGTATTTT
d_call: .; clone_size: few; cdr3_length: 16; v_call: TRBV6-4; j_call: TRBJ2-6; cdr3_aa: CASSDSIARGANVLTF; cdr3_nt: TGTGCCAGCAGTGACTCGATAGCGCGAGGGGCCAACGTCCTGACTTTC
d_call: TRBD1; clone_size: .; cdr3_length: 15; v_call: TRBV6-6; j_call: TRBJ1-3; cdr3_aa: CASSYSDRGGNTIYF; cdr3_nt: TGTGCCAGCAGTTACTCCGACAGGGGGGGCAACACCATATATTTT
d_call: TRBD1; clone_size: .; cdr3_length: 15; v_call: TRBV5-5; j_call: TRBJ1-3; cdr3_aa: CASRTGTGSGNTIYF; cdr3_nt: TGTGCCAGCAGAACCGGGACAGGGTCTGGAAACACCATATATTTT
d_call: .; clone_size: .; cdr3_length: 14; v_call: TRBV11-2; j_call: TRBJ2-7; cdr3_aa: CASSFRGNFYEQYF; cdr3_nt: TGTGCCAGCAGCTTCAGGGGAAACTTCTACGAGCAGTACTTC
d_call: TRBD2; clone_size: .; cdr3_length: 14; v_call: TRBV7-3; j_call: TRBJ2-7; cdr3_aa: CASSSAGGADEQYF; cdr3_nt: TGTGCCAGCAGCTCGGCGGGGGGGGCCGACGAGCAGTACTTC
d_call: .; clone_size: few; cdr3_length: 12; v_call: TRBV28; j_call: TRBJ1-2; cdr3_aa: CASSLVNYGYTF; cdr3_nt: TGTGCCAGCAGTTTAGTGAACTATGGCTACACCTTC
d_call: .; clone_size: .; cdr3_length: 16; v_call: TRBV6-5; j_call: TRBJ2-2; cdr3_aa: CASSYSPGLNTGELFF; cdr3_nt: TGTGCCAGCAGTTACTCGCCCGGACTGAACACCGGGGAGCTGTTTTTT
d_call: .; clone_size: .; cdr3_length: 16; v_call: TRBV29-1; j_call: TRBJ2-3; cdr3_aa: CSVEEEGTHSTDTQYF; cdr3_nt: TGCAGCGTTGAAGAGGAGGGAACCCACTCAACAGATACGCAGTATTTT
d_call: TRBD1; clone_size: .; cdr3_length: 14; v_call: TRBV27; j_call: TRBJ2-7; cdr3_aa: CASSSGTASYEQYF; cdr3_nt: TGTGCCAGCAGTTCCGGGACAGCTTCCTACGAGCAGTACTTC
d_call: TRBD2; clone_size: .; cdr3_length: 16; v_call: TRBV5-4; j_call: TRBJ2-1; cdr3_aa: CASSWMTSESYNEQFF; cdr3_nt: TGTGCCAGCAGCTGGATGACTAGCGAGTCCTACAATGAGCAGTTCTTC
d_call: .; clone_size: once; cdr3_length: 16; v_call: TRBV9; j_call: TRBJ1-2; cdr3_aa: CASSSGTLTDPYGYTF; cdr3_nt: TGTGCCAGCAGCTCCGGGACACTCACGGACCCCTATGGCTACACCTTC
d_call: TRBD1; clone_size: .; cdr3_length: 16; v_call: TRBV30; j_call: TRBJ2-3; cdr3_aa: CAGRTGGAGWTDTQYF; cdr3_nt: TGTGCCGGCCGGACAGGGGGGGCGGGATGGACAGATACGCAGTATTTT
d_call: TRBD1; clone_size: .; cdr3_length: 19; v_call: TRBV19; j_call: TRBJ2-7; cdr3_aa: CASSPPTLTGDLLIYEQYF; cdr3_nt: TGTGCCAGTAGTCCACCCACTCTTACAGGGGACCTCCTCATCTACGAGCAGTACTTC